This TCR beta chain was profiled in a study of T cells expressing NK-cell markers. Looking at the study overall: Seven HCMV-seropositive donors and one seronegative donor made up the eight sequenced donors. Study findings and constraints: NKG2C+ dominant clonotypes from 6 or 7 donors made up roughly 1.0-8% of CD8+ T cells. HCMV specificity was not established for the expanded NKG2C+ T cell clones.

UMI-tagged 5'RACE template switching yielded the TCR beta cDNA. TCRdb reprocessed the 5' RACE reads and reports one entry per CDR3 protein, with no DNA. The table lists under 500,000 distinct CDR3 sequences. The germline CDR1 and CDR2 sequences are SGHVT and SQSDAQ. The CDR3 is 12 residues long. Regarding this clonotype: Its cognate antigen is unknown.

The receptor was isolated from a woman aged 18-70 years in good health. The sample consisted of blood T cells: a sorted CD56 or NKG2C T cell subset, CD4+ or CD8+ T cells, or bulk PBMC T cells (not recorded which). This sequence joins TRBV7-4 and TRBJ2-7; TCRdb's assignment of TRBD1 cannot be checked, as there is no DNA. The CDR3 here is CAPRGQNYEQYF.